This TCR beta chain is from a study of radiotherapy plus CTLA-4 blockade in lung cancer. About the study: Of the patients, about 17% showed objective responses and roughly 31% attained disease control.

Concerning this clone itself: Its antigen remains unidentified.

Receiving focal radiation plus CTLA-4 blockade with ipilimumab were patients who had chemo-refractory metastatic non-small-cell lung cancer. CDR1 MDHEN and CDR2 SYDVKM come from the germline V gene. The germline V and J ends were trimmed by 3 bases and 3 bases, with 18 bases remaining between them. This CDR3 has 17 residues. Libraries were prepared by immunoSEQ multiplex PCR; TCRdb keeps only in-frame clonotypes and omits some of them. The data show some 32,000 clones, roughly 70% seen once. Study-wide results and limits: Tumor-origin TCR clones grew in blood after radiotherapy plus ipilimumab. Dynamics of early blood T cell clones, together with interferon-beta, were reportedly the best predictors of response.

The material sequenced was peripheral blood, taken from a patient treated with radiotherapy plus ipilimumab. The sequence was obtained from a human donor with non-small cell lung cancer who had stable disease on radiotherapy plus ipilimumab. J is TRBJ2-1 and V is TRBV28; D is perhaps TRBD2 (5 bases). CDR3 protein: CASSFPSKKLNYNEQFF. The CDR3 DNA reads TGTGCCAGCAGTTTCCCTAGCAAGAAGTTAAACTACAATGAGCAGTTCTTC.